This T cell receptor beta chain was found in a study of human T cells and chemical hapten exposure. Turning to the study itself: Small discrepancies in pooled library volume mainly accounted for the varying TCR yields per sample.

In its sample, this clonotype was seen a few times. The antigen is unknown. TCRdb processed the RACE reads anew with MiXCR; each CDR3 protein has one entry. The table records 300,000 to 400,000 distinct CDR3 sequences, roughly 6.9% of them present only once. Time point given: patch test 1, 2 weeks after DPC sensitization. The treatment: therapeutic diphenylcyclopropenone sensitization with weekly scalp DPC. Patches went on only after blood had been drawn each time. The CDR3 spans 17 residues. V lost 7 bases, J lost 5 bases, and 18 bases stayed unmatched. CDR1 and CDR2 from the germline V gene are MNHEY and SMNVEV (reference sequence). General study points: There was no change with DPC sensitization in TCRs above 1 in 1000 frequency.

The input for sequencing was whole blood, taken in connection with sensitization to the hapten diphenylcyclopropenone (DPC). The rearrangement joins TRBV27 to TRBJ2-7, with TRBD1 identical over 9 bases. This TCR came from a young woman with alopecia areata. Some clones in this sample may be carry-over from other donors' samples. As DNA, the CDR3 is TGTGCCAGCAATCGACTAGATCCTTCGGGACAGGGAAACGAGCAGTACTTC. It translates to CASNRLDPSGQGNEQYF.